This T cell receptor beta chain was recovered during a study of identical twins. Study-level results: Invariant T cells like MAIT and iNKT could partly confound the zero-insertion analyses.

A universal primer binding site was introduced by template switching. The final cDNA contained unique molecular identifiers. TCRdb processed the 5' RACE reads anew with MiXCR; each CDR3 protein has one entry. The top ten hold roughly 3.1% of the sample, which has some 270,000 distinct CDR3 sequences, around 8.3% seen once. This clonotype was observed a few times. As yet, its antigen is unknown. V shed 5 bases and J shed 3 bases, with 10 bases lying between them. Germline CDR1 SEHNR, CDR2 FQNEAQ (reference sequence). The CDR3 loop spans 13 amino acids. These same records also appear under a second study, on yellow fever vaccine responses in identical twins.

This chain links TRBV7-9 with TRBJ1-2; D not certain. The material sequenced was CD8+ T cells sorted from blood. This clonotype was sampled from a woman younger than 35 in good health. The DNA of the CDR3 is TGTGCCAGCAGCCTAACGGAAGACTATGGCTACACCTTC. It encodes CASSLTEDYGYTF.